A single sample is the source of the 10 T cell receptor beta chains below, sequenced in a study of post-analysis software for immune sequencing data (dated by TCRdb to about 2015). The paper as a whole reports these results and caveats: Patients showed significantly higher frequencies than controls for a handful of TRBV segments, among them TRBV5-6, TRBV5-1 and TRBV20-1.

Their cognate antigens are unknown. Libraries were made using PCR. Sequencing was performed on an Illumina HiSeq 2500. To reduce PCR and sequencing biases, unique molecular identifiers were incorporated into the TCR beta cDNA libraries. The public sequencing data were trimmed at Q25 with fastp and processed into clonotypes with MiXCR by TCRdb, which kept only in-frame beta chains. Every entry covers one CDR3 protein and lists the most common genes and DNA from its rows. In this sample the table shows hundreds of thousands of distinct CDR3 sequences, roughly a third of which occur a single time. Around 4.7% of the sample belongs to the ten largest clones. Material: blood. All receptors derive from a girl between 5 and 17 years old with multiple sclerosis.

V and J are TRBV6-2 or TRBV6-3 and TRBJ1-2; 7 bases fit TRBD1. The germline gives CDR1 MNHEY, CDR2 SVGEGT. With 0 bases clipped from V and 5 bases from J, the junction kept 6 bases outside the gene matches. This CDR3 is 15 amino acids long. The CDR3 protein is CASSYSSGQAYGYTF. The CDR3 region has the DNA TGTGCCAGCAGTTACTCGAGTGGACAGGCATATGGCTACACCTTC.

With regard to this clonotype: This may stem from a read error, because a much larger clone lies one nucleotide away. V gene TRBV5-1 combines with J gene TRBJ1-4; D unresolved. Germline V gene lookup returns CDR1 SGHRS and CDR2 YFSETQ. This CDR3 has 13 residues. The CDR3 is CVSSLASGEGLFF. DNA for the CDR3: TGCGTCAGCAGCTTGGCCAGCGGAGAAGGACTGTTTTTT.

This clonotype was counted only a few times. This sequence may be a read error, since a much larger clone differs from it by one base. The V call is TRBV27, the J call TRBJ2-5; D is possibly TRBD1 or TRBD2 (6 bases each). V lost 2 bases and J lost 11, with 21 bases in between. This CDR3 is built from 15 residues. Germline CDR1 MNHEY, CDR2 SMNVEV (reference sequence). The DNA for the CDR3 is TGTGCCAGCAGTTTAGGGGGGCCACGGGGAAATGAGCAGTACTTC. It is translated as CASSLGGPRGNEQYF.

This clonotype showed up many times. The gene calls are TRBV29-1 and TRBJ2-3, with D possibly being TRBD1 (5 bases). Trimming stripped 3 bases from V and 0 bases from J, with 7 bases between. The germline gives CDR1 SQVTM, CDR2 ANQGSEA. The CDR3 totals 13 residues. This chain's CDR3 is CSVDRDSTDTQYF. Written as DNA, the CDR3 is TGCAGCGTTGACAGGGATAGCACAGATACGCAGTATTTT.

V and J are TRBV14 and TRBJ2-7; TRBD2 is a possible D gene (6 bases). Per the germline V gene, CDR1 is SGHDN and CDR2 is FVKESK. This CDR3 comprises 14 residues. Trimming shortened V by 4 bases and J by 2 bases, and 12 bases separated the two germline ends. The CDR3 bases are TGTGCCAGCAGCCCGGAGGGCTTCGCCTACGAGCAGTACTTC. This gives the protein CASSPEGFAYEQYF.

V gene TRBV5-1 combines with J gene TRBJ1-5; 7 nucleotides agree with TRBD1. The germline V gene encodes CDR1 SGHRS and CDR2 YFSETQ. J gave up 0 bases and V 3 bases, and 6 bases lay outside the gene matches. The length of the CDR3 is 16 residues. CDR3 in amino acids: CASSWNTGDSNQPQHF. CDR3 DNA sequence: TGCGCCAGCAGCTGGAATACAGGGGATAGCAATCAGCCCCAGCATTTT.

This clonotype appeared many times. V gene TRBV20-1 combines with J gene TRBJ2-4; no clear D gene. This CDR3 spans 14 amino acids. Trimming cost V 3 bases and J 11 bases, with 20 bases left between them. Germline assignment: CDR1 DFQATT and CDR2 SNEGSKA (reference sequence). The CDR3 nucleotides are TGCAGTGCTAGTTCTGAACCCCCTTCGAGGCTTCAGTACTTC. This encodes CSASSEPPSRLQYF.

This clonotype was counted many times. V is TRBV10-3 and J is TRBJ2-5; a possible D gene is TRBD1 (5 bases). Germline CDR1 ENHRY, CDR2 SYGVKD. Trimming took 2 bases from V and 2 from J, leaving 6 bases between them. The CDR3 totals 13 residues. The CDR3 here is CAISEGAQETQYF. The CDR3 DNA reads TGTGCCATCAGTGAGGGGGCTCAAGAGACCCAGTACTTC.

This clonotype was observed at least ten times. The chain links TRBV4-1 to TRBJ1-2, with D possibly TRBD1 on 5 matching bases. The V end lost 1 base, the J end lost 5 bases, and 11 bases lay between the germline ends. CDR1 MGHRA and CDR2 YSYEKL come from the germline V gene. This CDR3 is built from 14 residues. This CDR3 reads CASSQVGGVYGYTF. The CDR3 bases are TGCGCCAGCAGCCAAGTCGGGGGGGTGTATGGCTACACCTTC.

As concerns this clonotype: A read error is possible here, since a much larger clone lies one base away. The chain carries TRBV25-1 and TRBJ2-1, with unresolved D. Germline V gives CDR1 MGHDK, CDR2 SYGVNS. V lost 8 bases to trimming and J lost 0 bases, with 17 bases between them. CDR3 length: 16 amino acids. The CDR3 region is CASGPESGRSYNEQFF. CDR3 nucleotides: TGTGCCAGCGGTCCCGAGTCCGGGCGCTCCTACAATGAGCAGTTCTTC.